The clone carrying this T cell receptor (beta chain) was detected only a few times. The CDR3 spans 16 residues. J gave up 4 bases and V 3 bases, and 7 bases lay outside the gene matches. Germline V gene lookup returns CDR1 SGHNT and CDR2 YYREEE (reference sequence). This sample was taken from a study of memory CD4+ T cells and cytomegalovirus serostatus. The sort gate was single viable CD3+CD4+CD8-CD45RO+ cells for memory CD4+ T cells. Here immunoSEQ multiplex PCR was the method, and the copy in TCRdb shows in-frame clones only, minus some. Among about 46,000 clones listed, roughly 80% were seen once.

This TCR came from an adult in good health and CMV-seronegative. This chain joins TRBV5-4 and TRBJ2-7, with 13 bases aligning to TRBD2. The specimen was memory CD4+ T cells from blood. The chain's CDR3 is CASSSGTSGDRYEQYF. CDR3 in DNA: TGTGCCAGCAGCTCCGGGACTAGCGGGGATAGATACGAGCAGTACTTC. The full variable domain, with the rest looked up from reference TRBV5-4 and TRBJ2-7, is ETGVTQSPTHLIKTRGQQVTLRCSSQSGHNTVSWYQQALGQGPQFIFQYYREEENGRGNFPPRFSGLQFPNYSSELNVNALELDDSALYLCASSSGTSGDRYEQYFGPGTRLTVT.